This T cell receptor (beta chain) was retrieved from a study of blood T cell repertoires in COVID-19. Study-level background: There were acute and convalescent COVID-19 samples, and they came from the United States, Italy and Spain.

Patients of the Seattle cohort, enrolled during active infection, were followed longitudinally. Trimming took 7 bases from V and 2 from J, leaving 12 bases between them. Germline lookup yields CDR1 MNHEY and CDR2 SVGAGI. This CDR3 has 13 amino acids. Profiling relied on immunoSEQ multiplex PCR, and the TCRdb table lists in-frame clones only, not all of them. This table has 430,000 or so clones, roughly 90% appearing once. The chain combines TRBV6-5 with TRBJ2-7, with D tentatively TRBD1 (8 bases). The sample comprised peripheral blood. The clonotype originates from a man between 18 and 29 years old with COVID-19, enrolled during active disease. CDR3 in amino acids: CASKQGGTYEQYF. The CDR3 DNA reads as TGTGCCAGCAAACAGGGGGGGACCTACGAGCAGTACTTC.